The rows below give T cell receptor beta chains drawn from one sample of a study of blood T cell repertoires in COVID-19. Generated by immunoSEQ multiplex PCR, the TCRdb table keeps only in-frame clones and is missing some. The data show 130,000 to 150,000 clones, roughly 84% seen once. The source material was peripheral blood. These receptors all stem from a man between 60 and 75 years old with active or convalescent COVID-19. Each CDR3 is given with its conserved first and last residue. A D gene is named only where the DNA matches it firmly. Not every row has a clone size; where given, it reads once, few, many or a size class.

j_call | v_call | d_call | clone_size | cdr3_aa | cdr3_nt
TRBJ1-2 | TRBV27 | TRBD1 | . | CASSPLVDRASLGYGYTF | TGTGCCAGCAGTCCCCTGGTGGACAGGGCGAGCCTCGGCTATGGCTACACCTTC
TRBJ1-2 | TRBV7-9 | . | . | CASSLGTGEGGYTF | TGTGCCAGCAGCTTGGGAACAGGAGAAGGGGGCTACACCTTC
TRBJ2-4 | TRBV19 | . | . | CASSAPRQAVLAKNIQYF | TGTGCCAGTAGTGCTCCCCGACAGGCAGTTTTAGCCAAAAACATTCAGTACTTC
TRBJ1-3 | TRBV6-5 | . | . | CASRIFAGSGNTIYF | TGTGCCAGCAGAATCTTTGCCGGCTCTGGAAACACCATATATTTT
TRBJ2-7 | TRBV19 | . | . | CASSIGEGYEQYF | TGTGCCAGTAGTATCGGAGAGGGCTACGAGCAGTACTTC
TRBJ1-4 | TRBV4-1 | . | once | CASSPKQGNEKLFF | TGCGCCAGCAGCCCGAAACAGGGCAATGAAAAACTGTTTTTT
TRBJ2-5 | TRBV13 | . | . | CASSFASSQETQYF | TGTGCCAGCAGCTTCGCTAGCTCCCAAGAGACCCAGTACTTC
TRBJ2-2 | TRBV4-3 | TRBD2 | many | CASSQDSIEGRPGASGAGELFF | TGCGCCAGCAGCCAAGATAGTATAGAGGGCCGACCGGGGGCTAGCGGGGCCGGGGAGCTGTTTTTT
TRBJ2-1 | TRBV27 | TRBD2 | many | CASSRLAGGVGEQFF | TGTGCCAGCAGTAGACTAGCGGGAGGGGTGGGAGAGCAGTTCTTC
TRBJ1-5 | TRBV6-6 | . | once | CASGANSNQPQHF | TGTGCCAGCGGGGCGAATAGCAATCAGCCCCAGCATTTT
TRBJ2-3 | TRBV6-2/TRBV6-3 | TRBD2 | once | CASSYSLSGGLDTQYF | TGTGCCAGCAGTTACTCCCTTAGCGGGGGACTGGATACGCAGTATTTT
TRBJ2-7 | TRBV6-2/TRBV6-3 | TRBD2 | . | CASSWTSTSDEQYF | TGTGCCAGCAGTTGGACTAGCACGAGTGACGAGCAGTACTTC
TRBJ2-3 | TRBV19 | TRBD2 | once | CASSRPSGSHPDTQYF | TGTGCCAGTAGTAGACCTAGCGGGAGTCACCCAGATACGCAGTATTTT
TRBJ1-1 | TRBV27 | . | many | CASSPGTYTEAFF | TGTGCCAGCAGTCCCGGGACATACACTGAAGCTTTCTTT
TRBJ1-5 | TRBV19 | . | . | CASSIDLRSQDQPQHF | TGTGCCAGTAGTATAGATCTTAGGAGTCAAGATCAGCCCCAGCATTTT
TRBJ1-6 | TRBV6-5 | TRBD1 | . | CASSYSTGSNSPLHF | TGTGCCAGCAGTTACTCGACAGGGTCTAATTCACCCCTCCACTTT
TRBJ1-1 | TRBV3-1/TRBV3-2 | TRBD1 | few | CASSRLGQGGLAFF | TGTGCCAGCAGCCGCCTGGGACAGGGTGGATTAGCTTTCTTT
TRBJ2-1 | TRBV9 | TRBD2 | . | CASSVAPGGRNYNEQFF | TGTGCCAGCAGCGTAGCCCCGGGAGGGCGAAATTACAATGAGCAGTTCTTC
TRBJ2-3 | TRBV30 | TRBD2 | . | CAGRLAGALGDTQYF | TGTGCCGGTAGACTAGCGGGGGCATTAGGGGATACGCAGTATTTT
TRBJ2-5 | TRBV5-1 | . | . | CASSLEGPSFQETQYF | TGCGCCAGCAGCTTAGAGGGCCCGTCCTTCCAAGAGACCCAGTACTTC
TRBJ1-2 | TRBV18 | TRBD1 | . | CASSPSGQGASRYGYTF | TGTGCCAGCTCACCCTCGGGACAGGGGGCCTCTCGCTATGGCTACACCTTC
TRBJ1-4 | TRBV2 | . | . | CASSEDQRNEKLFF | TGTGCCAGCAGTGAAGACCAGCGTAATGAAAAACTGTTTTTT
TRBJ1-6 | TRBV11-2 | . | . | CASSPVSAAWSSYNSPLHF | TGTGCCAGCAGCCCCGTGTCGGCAGCTTGGAGCTCCTATAATTCACCCCTCCACTTT
TRBJ1-2 | TRBV25-1 | . | . | CASSEYRGAVNYGYTF | TGTGCCAGCAGTGAATACAGGGGCGCAGTCAACTATGGCTACACCTTC
TRBJ2-3 | TRBV6-6 | . | . | CASSPRADTQYF | TGTGCCAGCAGTCCTAGAGCGGATACGCAGTATTTT
TRBJ2-7 | TRBV29-1 | . | . | CSVVQAGYEQYF | TGCAGCGTTGTACAGGCCGGGTACGAGCAGTACTTC
TRBJ2-3 | TRBV27 | TRBD1 | . | CASSLSLNSPTGVQYF | TGTGCCAGCAGTTTATCCCTCAACTCCCCCACAGGGGTGCAGTATTTT
TRBJ1-5 | TRBV19 | TRBD1 | . | CASSIGVQGPGNQPQHF | TGTGCCAGTAGTATAGGCGTACAGGGGCCAGGAAATCAGCCCCAGCATTTT
TRBJ2-2 | TRBV21-1 | . | . | CASSKQSGVGNTGELFF | TGTGCCAGCAGCAAACAGTCGGGGGTGGGGAACACCGGGGAGCTGTTTTTT
TRBJ2-2 | TRBV19 | TRBD1 | few | CASSIGQGAIGELFF | TGTGCCAGTAGTATCGGTCAGGGGGCGATCGGGGAGCTGTTTTTT
TRBJ1-4 | TRBV18 | . | . | CASSPEVLRGGEKLFF | TGTGCCAGCTCACCAGAGGTGCTCAGGGGTGGCGAAAAACTGTTTTTT
TRBJ2-1 | TRBV13 | TRBD2 | few | CASSQGATSGGALVVNEQFF | TGTGCCAGCAGCCAAGGAGCGACTAGCGGGGGGGCCCTCGTTGTAAATGAGCAGTTCTTC
TRBJ1-4 | TRBV12-3/TRBV12-4 | TRBD1 | . | CASRGQGEKLFF | TGTGCCAGCAGGGGACAGGGGGAAAAACTGTTTTTT
TRBJ1-4 | TRBV11-3 | TRBD1 | . | CASSLGTGPEKLFF | TGTGCCAGCAGCTTGGGGACAGGGCCTGAAAAACTGTTTTTT
TRBJ1-2 | TRBV7-9 | TRBD1 | . | CASSPGTGVGANYGYTF | TGTGCCAGCAGCCCCGGGACAGGGGTTGGAGCTAACTATGGCTACACCTTC
TRBJ1-3 | TRBV7-2 | TRBD1 | . | CASSPGGMPSSGNTIYF | TGTGCCAGCAGCCCAGGGGGAATGCCGAGCTCTGGAAACACCATATATTTT
TRBJ2-6 | TRBV19 | . | . | CASSIGAGLNSGANVLTF | TGTGCCAGTAGTATTGGGGCAGGGCTGAACTCTGGGGCCAACGTCCTGACTTTC
TRBJ2-1 | TRBV6-6 | TRBD2 | . | CASRDGTSGRHNEQFF | TGTGCCAGCAGGGACGGGACTAGCGGGAGACACAATGAGCAGTTCTTC
TRBJ2-5 | TRBV19 | TRBD2 | . | CASGGRASETQYF | TGTGCCAGTGGCGGGAGGGCCTCAGAGACCCAGTACTTC
TRBJ1-4 | TRBV9 | . | . | CASSPGGEWGTNEKLFF | TGTGCCAGCAGCCCGGGTGGCGAATGGGGCACTAATGAAAAACTGTTTTTT
TRBJ1-3 | TRBV10-2 | . | . | CASSEQGHGNHNTIYF | TGCGCCAGCAGTGAGCAGGGTCATGGAAACCATAACACCATATATTTT
TRBJ1-2 | TRBV21-1 | . | . | CASSKFGQSNYGYTF | TGTGCCAGCAGCAAATTCGGACAGAGTAACTATGGCTACACCTTC
TRBJ2-6 | TRBV5-1 | TRBD2 | . | CASSLSTSGSGANVLTF | TGCGCCAGCAGCTTAAGCACTAGCGGCTCTGGGGCCAACGTCCTGACTTTC
TRBJ2-2 | TRBV24-1 | TRBD1 | . | CATSDPRTGGYTGELFF | TGTGCCACCAGTGACCCGCGGACAGGGGGCTATACCGGGGAGCTGTTTTTT
TRBJ1-2 | TRBV5-6 | . | . | CASSMDTGYGYTF | TGTGCCAGCAGTATGGACACGGGCTATGGCTACACCTTC
TRBJ1-1 | TRBV19 | TRBD1 | . | CASRLTGTVNTEAFF | TGTGCCAGTAGATTAACCGGGACAGTGAACACTGAAGCTTTCTTT
TRBJ2-2 | TRBV11-2 | . | . | CASSLVFGSGELFF | TGTGCCAGCAGCTTAGTTTTCGGGTCCGGGGAGCTGTTTTTT
TRBJ2-1 | TRBV7-9 | . | . | CASSSLAPNEQFF | TGTGCCAGCAGCTCGCTAGCTCCCAATGAGCAGTTCTTC
TRBJ1-1 | TRBV27 | TRBD1 | . | CASSFTGGTEAFF | TGTGCCAGCAGTTTTACAGGGGGCACTGAAGCTTTCTTT
TRBJ2-3 | TRBV18 | . | once | CASRDWLDPPEVADTQYF | TGTGCCAGCCGCGACTGGTTGGACCCTCCGGAGGTGGCAGATACGCAGTATTTT
TRBJ1-1 | TRBV28 | TRBD1 | . | CASRFARTGPEAFF | TGTGCCAGCAGATTCGCCAGGACAGGGCCTGAAGCTTTCTTT
TRBJ2-1 | TRBV5-4 | TRBD2 | . | CASSLPGLAAKYNEQFF | TGTGCCAGCAGCCTTCCGGGACTAGCGGCAAAATACAATGAGCAGTTCTTC
TRBJ1-1 | TRBV11-2 | . | . | CASSLEGGSGTEAFF | TGTGCCAGCAGCTTAGAGGGGGGATCGGGGACTGAAGCTTTCTTT
TRBJ2-1 | TRBV4-1 | . | . | CASSQAGGPGNEQFF | TGCGCCAGCAGCCAGGCTGGAGGCCCTGGTAATGAGCAGTTCTTC
TRBJ1-6 | TRBV6-5 | . | . | CASYSSYNSPLHF | TGTGCCAGCTACAGCTCCTATAATTCACCCCTCCACTTT
TRBJ2-3 | TRBV4-1 | TRBD2 | . | CASSQDWTSGTSTDTQYF | TGCGCCAGCAGCCAAGATTGGACTAGCGGGACAAGCACAGATACGCAGTATTTT
TRBJ2-7 | TRBV10-3 | . | . | CAIQTGNSYEQYF | TGTGCCATCCAGACAGGTAACTCCTACGAGCAGTACTTC
TRBJ2-4 | TRBV4-1 | . | . | CASSQDRVDIQYF | TGCGCCAGCAGCCAAGATCGTGTAGATATTCAGTACTTC
TRBJ2-2 | TRBV6-2/TRBV6-3 | TRBD2 | once | CASSYPLGGTFSGELFF | TGTGCCAGCAGTTACCCCCTGGGGGGGACCTTTTCCGGGGAGCTGTTTTTT
TRBJ1-2 | TRBV5-1 | . | few | CASTPGTTGWNYGYTF | TGCGCCAGCACTCCCGGGACAACCGGCTGGAACTATGGCTACACCTTC